This note documents a single T cell receptor beta chain sequence. The data originate from a study of blood T cell repertoires in COVID-19. TCRdb's copy holds only in-frame clones and misses some; the assay was immunoSEQ multiplex PCR. This sample has around 150,000 clones, with 80% to 90% found just once. In germline, CDR1 is SGHTS, CDR2 YDEGEE. The CDR3 runs to 15 residues. The trim removed 4 bases at V and 0 bases at J, leaving 5 bases unmatched. The chain is built from TRBV5-8 and TRBJ2-3; 7 bases align to TRBD2. This clonotype was obtained from a man between 60 and 75 years old with acute or convalescent COVID-19. Source material: peripheral blood. This CDR3 is CASSGPAGSTDTQYF. The DNA for the CDR3 is TGTGCCAGCAGCGGTCCAGCGGGGAGCACAGATACGCAGTATTTT. Drawing the rest from reference TRBV5-8 and TRBJ2-3, the complete variable domain is EAGVTQSPTHLIKTRGQQATLRCSPISGHTSVYWYQQALGLGLQFLLWYDEGEERNRGNFPPRFSGRQFPNYSSELNVNALELEDSALYLCASSGPAGSTDTQYFGPGTRLTVL.